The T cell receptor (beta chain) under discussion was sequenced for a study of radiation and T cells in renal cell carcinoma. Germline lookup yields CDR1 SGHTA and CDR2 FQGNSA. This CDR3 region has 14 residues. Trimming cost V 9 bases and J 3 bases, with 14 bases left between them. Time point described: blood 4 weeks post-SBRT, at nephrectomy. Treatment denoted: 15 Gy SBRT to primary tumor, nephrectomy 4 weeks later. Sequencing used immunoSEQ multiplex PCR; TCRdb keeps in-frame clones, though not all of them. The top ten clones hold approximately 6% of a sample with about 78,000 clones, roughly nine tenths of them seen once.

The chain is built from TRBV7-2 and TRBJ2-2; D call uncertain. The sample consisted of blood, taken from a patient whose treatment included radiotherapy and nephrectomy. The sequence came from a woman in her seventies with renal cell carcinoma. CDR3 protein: CARKSHEDTGELFF. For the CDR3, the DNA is TGTGCCAGGAAAAGTCACGAGGACACCGGGGAGCTGTTTTTT.